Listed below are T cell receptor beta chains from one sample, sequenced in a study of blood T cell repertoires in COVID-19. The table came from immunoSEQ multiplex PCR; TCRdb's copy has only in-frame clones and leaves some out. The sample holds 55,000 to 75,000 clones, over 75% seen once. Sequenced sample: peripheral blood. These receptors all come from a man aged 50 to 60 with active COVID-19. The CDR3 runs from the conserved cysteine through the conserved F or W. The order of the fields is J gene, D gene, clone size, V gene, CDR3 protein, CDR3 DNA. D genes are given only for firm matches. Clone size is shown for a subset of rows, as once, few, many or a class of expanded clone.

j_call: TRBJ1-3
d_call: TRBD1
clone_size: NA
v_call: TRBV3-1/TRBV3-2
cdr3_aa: CASSPHGTASGNTIYF
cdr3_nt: TGTGCCAGCAGCCCCCACGGGACAGCCTCTGGAAACACCATATATTTT

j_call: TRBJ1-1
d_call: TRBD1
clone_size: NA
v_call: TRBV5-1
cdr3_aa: CASGYRGSNTEAFF
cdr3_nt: TGCGCCAGCGGTTACAGGGGATCGAACACTGAAGCTTTCTTT

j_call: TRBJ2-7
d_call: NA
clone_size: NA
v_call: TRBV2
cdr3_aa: CASSEGLVPYEQYF
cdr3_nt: TGTGCCAGCAGTGAAGGTCTAGTACCCTACGAGCAGTACTTC

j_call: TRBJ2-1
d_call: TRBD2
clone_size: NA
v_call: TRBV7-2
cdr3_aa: CASSISGRGNNEQFF
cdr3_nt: TGTGCCAGCAGCATTAGCGGGAGGGGAAACAATGAGCAGTTCTTC

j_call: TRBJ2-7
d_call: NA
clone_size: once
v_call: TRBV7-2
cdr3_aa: CASSHPGREQYF
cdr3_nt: TGTGCCAGCAGCCACCCTGGTCGGGAGCAGTACTTC

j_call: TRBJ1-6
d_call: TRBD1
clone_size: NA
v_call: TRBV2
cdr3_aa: CASSRDRAPLHF
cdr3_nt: TGTGCCAGCAGTCGGGACAGGGCGCCCCTCCACTTT

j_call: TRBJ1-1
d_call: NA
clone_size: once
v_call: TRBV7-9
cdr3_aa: CASSRGIGDTEAFF
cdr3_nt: TGTGCCAGCAGCCGCGGCATTGGAGACACTGAAGCTTTCTTT

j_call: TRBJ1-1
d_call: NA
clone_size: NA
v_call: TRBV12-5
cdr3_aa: CASGLDTWARF
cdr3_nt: TGTGCTAGTGGTTTGGACACCTGGGCGCGTTTT

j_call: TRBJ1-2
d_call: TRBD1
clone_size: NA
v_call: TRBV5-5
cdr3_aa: CASSRDRGYYGYTF
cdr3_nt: TGTGCCAGCAGTCGGGACAGGGGGTACTATGGCTACACCTTC

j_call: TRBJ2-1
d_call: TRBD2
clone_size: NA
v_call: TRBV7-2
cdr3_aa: CASSFPGLDNEQFF
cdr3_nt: TGTGCCAGCAGCTTCCCGGGACTAGACAATGAGCAGTTCTTC

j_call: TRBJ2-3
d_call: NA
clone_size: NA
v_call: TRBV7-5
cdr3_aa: CVRSPPDRDTQYF
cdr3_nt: TGTGTCAGAAGCCCCCCGGACAGAGATACGCAGTATTTT

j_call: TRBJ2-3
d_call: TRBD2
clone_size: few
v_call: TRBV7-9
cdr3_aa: CASSFQRGGDTDTQYF
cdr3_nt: TGTGCCAGCAGCTTTCAAAGGGGAGGGGACACAGATACGCAGTATTTT

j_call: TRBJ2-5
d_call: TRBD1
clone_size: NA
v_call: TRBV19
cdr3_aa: CASSSQGASSETQYF
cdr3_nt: TGTGCCAGTAGTTCCCAGGGGGCCTCTAGTGAGACCCAGTACTTC

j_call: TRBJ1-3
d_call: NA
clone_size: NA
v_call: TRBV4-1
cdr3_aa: CASSQVGGAGNTIYF
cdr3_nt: TGCGCCAGCAGCCAAGTGGGGGGGGCTGGAAACACCATATATTTT

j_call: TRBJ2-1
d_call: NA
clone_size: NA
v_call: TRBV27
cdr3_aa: CASSLSAGSSYNEQFF
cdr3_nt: TGTGCCAGCAGTTTATCTGCGGGGAGCTCCTACAATGAGCAGTTCTTC

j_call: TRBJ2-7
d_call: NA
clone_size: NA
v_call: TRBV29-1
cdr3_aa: CSVFSYEQYF
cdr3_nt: TGCAGCGTTTTTAGCTACGAGCAGTACTTC

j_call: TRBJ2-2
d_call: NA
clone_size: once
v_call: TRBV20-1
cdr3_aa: CSASENGNTGELFF
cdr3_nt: TGCAGTGCTAGTGAAAACGGGAACACCGGGGAGCTGTTTTTT

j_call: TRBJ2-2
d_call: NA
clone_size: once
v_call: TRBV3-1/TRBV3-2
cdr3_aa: CASSPQGGWGTGELFF
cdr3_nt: TGTGCCAGCAGCCCACAGGGTGGATGGGGCACCGGGGAGCTGTTTTTT

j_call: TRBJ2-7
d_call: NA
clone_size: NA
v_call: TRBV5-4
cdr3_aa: CASSDQTSAYEQYF
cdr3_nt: TGTGCCAGCAGCGACCAGACCAGCGCCTACGAGCAGTACTTC

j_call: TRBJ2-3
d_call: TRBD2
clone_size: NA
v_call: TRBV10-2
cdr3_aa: CASSELADITDTQYF
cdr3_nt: TGCGCCAGCAGTGAACTAGCGGATATCACAGATACGCAGTATTTT

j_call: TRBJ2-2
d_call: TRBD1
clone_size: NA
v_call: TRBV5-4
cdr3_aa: CASSWDRGQDTGELFF
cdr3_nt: TGTGCCAGCAGCTGGGACAGGGGGCAGGACACCGGGGAGCTGTTTTTT

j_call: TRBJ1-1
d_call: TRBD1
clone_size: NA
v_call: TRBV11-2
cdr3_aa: CASSLGQGRLVTEAFF
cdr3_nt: TGTGCCAGCAGCTTGGGACAGGGTCGTTTGGTCACTGAAGCTTTCTTT

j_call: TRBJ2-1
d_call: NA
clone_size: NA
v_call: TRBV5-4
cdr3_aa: CASSLLKSNEQFF
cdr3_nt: TGTGCCAGCAGCTTACTGAAGTCCAATGAGCAGTTCTTC

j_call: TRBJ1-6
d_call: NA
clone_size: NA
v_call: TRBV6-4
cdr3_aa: CASSEVQYSPLHF
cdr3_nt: TGTGCCAGCAGTGAAGTACAGTATTCACCCCTCCACTTT

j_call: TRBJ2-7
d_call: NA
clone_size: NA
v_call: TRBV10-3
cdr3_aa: CAISENGVTYEQYF
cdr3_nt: TGTGCCATCAGTGAGAACGGGGTAACCTACGAGCAGTACTTC

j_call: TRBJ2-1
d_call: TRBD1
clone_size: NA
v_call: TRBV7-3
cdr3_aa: CASSATGGENNEQFF
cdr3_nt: TGTGCCAGCAGCGCGACAGGGGGCGAAAACAATGAGCAGTTCTTC

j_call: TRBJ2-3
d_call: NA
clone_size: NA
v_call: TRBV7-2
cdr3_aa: CASEGTDTQYF
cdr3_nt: TGTGCCAGCGAGGGCACAGATACGCAGTATTTT

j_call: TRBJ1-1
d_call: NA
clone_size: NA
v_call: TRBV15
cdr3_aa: CATSSMNTEAFF
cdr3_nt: TGTGCCACCAGCAGTATGAACACTGAAGCTTTCTTT

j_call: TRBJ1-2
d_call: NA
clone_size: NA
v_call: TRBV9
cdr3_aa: CASSDRDNKGYTF
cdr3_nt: TGTGCCAGCAGCGACCGGGACAACAAGGGCTACACCTTC

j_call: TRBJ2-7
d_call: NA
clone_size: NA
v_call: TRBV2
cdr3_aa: CASSERHPWNEQYF
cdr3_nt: TGTGCCAGCAGTGAACGACACCCTTGGAACGAGCAGTACTTC

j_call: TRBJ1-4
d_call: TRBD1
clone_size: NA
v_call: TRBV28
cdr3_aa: CASSPPGTGVEKLFF
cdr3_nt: TGTGCCAGCAGTCCGCCGGGGACAGGGGTCGAAAAACTGTTTTTT

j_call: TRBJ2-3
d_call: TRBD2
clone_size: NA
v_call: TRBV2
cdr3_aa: CASKGGALGSTDTQYF
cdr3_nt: TGTGCCAGCAAGGGAGGGGCCCTGGGGAGCACAGATACGCAGTATTTT

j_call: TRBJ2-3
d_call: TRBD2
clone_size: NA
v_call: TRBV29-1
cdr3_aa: CSVRGGGTDTQYF
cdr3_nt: TGCAGCGTTCGCGGGGGGGGCACAGATACGCAGTATTTT

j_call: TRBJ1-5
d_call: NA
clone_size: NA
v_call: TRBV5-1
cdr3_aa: CASSWIRRENSNQPQHF
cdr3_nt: TGCGCCAGCAGCTGGATCCGGAGGGAGAATAGCAATCAGCCCCAGCATTTT

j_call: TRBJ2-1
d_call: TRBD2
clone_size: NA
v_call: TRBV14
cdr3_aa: CASSQAGGAYNEQFF
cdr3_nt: TGTGCCAGCAGCCAAGCGGGAGGGGCCTACAATGAGCAGTTCTTC

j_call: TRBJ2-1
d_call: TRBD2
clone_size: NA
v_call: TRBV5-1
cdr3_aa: CASSPGLADYNEQFF
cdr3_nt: TGCGCCAGCAGCCCTGGACTAGCGGACTACAATGAGCAGTTCTTC

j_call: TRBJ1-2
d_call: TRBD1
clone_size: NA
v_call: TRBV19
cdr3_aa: CASSLPRRDSEANYGYTF
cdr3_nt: TGTGCCAGTAGTCTACCCCGCCGGGACAGTGAAGCTAACTATGGCTACACCTTC